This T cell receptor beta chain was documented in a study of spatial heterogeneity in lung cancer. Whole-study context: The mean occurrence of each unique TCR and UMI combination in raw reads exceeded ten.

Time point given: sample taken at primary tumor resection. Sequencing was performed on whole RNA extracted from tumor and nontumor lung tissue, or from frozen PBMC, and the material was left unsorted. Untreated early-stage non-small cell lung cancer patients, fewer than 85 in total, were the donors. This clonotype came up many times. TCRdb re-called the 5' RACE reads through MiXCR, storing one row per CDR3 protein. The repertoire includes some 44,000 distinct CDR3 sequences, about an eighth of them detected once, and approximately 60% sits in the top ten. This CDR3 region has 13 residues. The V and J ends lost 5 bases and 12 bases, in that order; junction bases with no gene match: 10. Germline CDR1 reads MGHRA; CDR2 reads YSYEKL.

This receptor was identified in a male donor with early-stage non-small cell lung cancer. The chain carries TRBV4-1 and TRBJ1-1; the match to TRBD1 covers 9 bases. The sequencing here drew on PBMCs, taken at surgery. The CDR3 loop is CASSFRGQGSSFF. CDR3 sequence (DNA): TGCGCCAGCAGCTTCCGGGGACAGGGTTCGTCTTTCTTT.